What follows describes a single T cell receptor beta chain. This entry belongs to a study of blood T cell repertoires in COVID-19. Looking at the study overall: Sources were T cells, B-cell-depleted T cells, or PBMCs; the material itself was cDNA or gDNA.

Original methodology: Estimation of nucleated cell counts relied on the amplification of reference gene primers. TCRdb's table, derived via immunoSEQ multiplex PCR, lists solely in-frame clones and lacks some. For V, J and clone size, that table is used; D and trimming come from the DNA. The sample consists of some 150,000 clones, approximately 87% of them appearing once. Seattle patients were enrolled while actively infected and followed longitudinally. The CDR3 loop spans 12 amino acids. Germline trimming cut 3 bases from V and 5 bases from J; bases unmatched to any gene: 2. Germline CDR1 is DFQATT and CDR2 is SNEGSKA (reference sequence).

Material for sequencing was peripheral blood. This chain uses TRBV20-1 with TRBJ2-5, with 8 bases matching TRBD2. The TCR comes from a woman in her fifties or sixties with COVID-19, enrolled during active disease. The CDR3 reads CSASGGRETQYF. The CDR3 DNA follows: TGCAGTGCTAGTGGCGGGAGGGAGACCCAGTACTTC.